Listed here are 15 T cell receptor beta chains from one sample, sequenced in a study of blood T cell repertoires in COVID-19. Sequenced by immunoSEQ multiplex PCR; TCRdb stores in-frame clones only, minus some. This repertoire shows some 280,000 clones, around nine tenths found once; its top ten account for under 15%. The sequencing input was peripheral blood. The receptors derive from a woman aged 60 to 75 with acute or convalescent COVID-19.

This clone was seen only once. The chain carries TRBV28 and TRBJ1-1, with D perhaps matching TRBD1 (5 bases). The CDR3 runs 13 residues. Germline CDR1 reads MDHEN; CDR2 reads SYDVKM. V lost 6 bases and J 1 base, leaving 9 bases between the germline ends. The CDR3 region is CASSPGQNTEAFF. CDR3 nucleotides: TGTGCCAGCAGCCCCGGACAGAACACTGAAGCTTTCTTT.

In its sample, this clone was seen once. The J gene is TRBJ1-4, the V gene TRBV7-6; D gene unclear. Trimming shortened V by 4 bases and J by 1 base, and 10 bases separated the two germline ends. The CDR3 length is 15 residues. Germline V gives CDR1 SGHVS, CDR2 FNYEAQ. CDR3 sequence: CASSSNGVTNEKLFF. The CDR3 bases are TGTGCCAGCAGCTCAAACGGTGTAACTAATGAAAAACTGTTTTTT.

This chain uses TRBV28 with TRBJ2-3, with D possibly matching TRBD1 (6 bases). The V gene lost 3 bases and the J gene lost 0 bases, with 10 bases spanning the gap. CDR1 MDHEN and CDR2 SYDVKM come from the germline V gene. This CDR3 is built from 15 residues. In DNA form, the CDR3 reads TGTGCCAGCAGTTTCAGGGGTTCGAGCACAGATACGCAGTATTTT. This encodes CASSFRGSSTDTQYF.

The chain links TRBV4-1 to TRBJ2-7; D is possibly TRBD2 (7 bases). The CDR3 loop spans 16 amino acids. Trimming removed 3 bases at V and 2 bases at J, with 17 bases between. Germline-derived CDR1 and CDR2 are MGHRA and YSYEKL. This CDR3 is CASSQTRGGGTYEQYF. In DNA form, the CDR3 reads TGCGCCAGCAGCCAGACCCGGGGAGGGGGTACCTACGAGCAGTACTTC.

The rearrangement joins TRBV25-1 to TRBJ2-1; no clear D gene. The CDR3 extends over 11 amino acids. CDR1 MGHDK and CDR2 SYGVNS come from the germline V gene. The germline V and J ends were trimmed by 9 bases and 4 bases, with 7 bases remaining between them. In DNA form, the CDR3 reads TGTGCCAGTAATATGTACAATGAGCAGTTCTTC. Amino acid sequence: CASNMYNEQFF.

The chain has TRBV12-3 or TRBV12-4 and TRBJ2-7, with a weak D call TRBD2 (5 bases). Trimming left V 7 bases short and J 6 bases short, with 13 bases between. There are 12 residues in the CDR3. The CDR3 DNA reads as TGTGCCAGCACCGAGGACGGAGGCGAGCAGTACTTC. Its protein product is CASTEDGGEQYF.

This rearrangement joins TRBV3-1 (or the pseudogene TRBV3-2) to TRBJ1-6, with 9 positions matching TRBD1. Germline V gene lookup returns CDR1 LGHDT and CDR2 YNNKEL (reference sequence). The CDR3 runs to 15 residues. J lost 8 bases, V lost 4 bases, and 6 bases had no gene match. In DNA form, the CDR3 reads TGTGCCAGCAGCCCGGTCGGACAGGGGTATTCACCCCTCCACTTT. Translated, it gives CASSPVGQGYSPLHF.

CDR3 DNA: TGCGCCAGCAGCTTTCAACAGGGGGATCAGCCCCAGCATTTT. This encodes CASSFQQGDQPQHF. This chain joins TRBV5-1 and TRBJ1-5; the match to TRBD1 covers 8 bases. The V and J ends lost 2 bases and 5 bases, in that order; junction bases with no gene match: 3. Germline assignment: CDR1 SGHRS and CDR2 YFSETQ. The CDR3 is 14 amino acids.

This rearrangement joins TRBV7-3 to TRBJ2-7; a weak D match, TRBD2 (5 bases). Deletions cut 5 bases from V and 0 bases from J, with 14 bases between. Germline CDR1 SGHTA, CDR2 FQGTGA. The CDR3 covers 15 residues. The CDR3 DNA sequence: TGTGCCAGCAGCCCCGGGGTCAGCAGCTCCTACGAGCAGTACTTC. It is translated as CASSPGVSSSYEQYF. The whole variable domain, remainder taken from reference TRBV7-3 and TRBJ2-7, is GAGVSQTPSNKVTEKGKYVELRCDPISGHTALYWYRQSLGQGPEFLIYFQGTGAADDSGLPNDRFFAVRPEGSVSTLKIQRTERGDSAVYLCASSPGVSSSYEQYFGPGTRLTVT.

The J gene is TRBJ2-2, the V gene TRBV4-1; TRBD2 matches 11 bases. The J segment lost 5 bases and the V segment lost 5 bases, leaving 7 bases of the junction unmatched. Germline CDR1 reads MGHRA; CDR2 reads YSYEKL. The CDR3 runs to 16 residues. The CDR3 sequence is CASSGTSGRLTGELFF. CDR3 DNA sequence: TGCGCCAGCAGCGGAACTAGCGGGAGATTGACCGGGGAGCTGTTTTTT.

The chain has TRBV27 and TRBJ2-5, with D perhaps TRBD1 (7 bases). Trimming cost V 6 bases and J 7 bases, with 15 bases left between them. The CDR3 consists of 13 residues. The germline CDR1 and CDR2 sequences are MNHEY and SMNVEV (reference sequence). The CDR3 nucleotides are TGTGCCAGCAGGGGGGGACAGAGGACGACCCAGTACTTC. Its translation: CASRGGQRTTQYF.

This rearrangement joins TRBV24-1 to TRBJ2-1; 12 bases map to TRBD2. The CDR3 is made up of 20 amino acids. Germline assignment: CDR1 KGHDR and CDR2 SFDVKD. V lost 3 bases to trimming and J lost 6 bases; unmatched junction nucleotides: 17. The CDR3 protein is CATSDPGGSTSGGIFNEQFF. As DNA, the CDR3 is TGTGCCACCAGTGATCCGGGAGGTAGTACTAGCGGGGGGATTTTCAATGAGCAGTTCTTC.

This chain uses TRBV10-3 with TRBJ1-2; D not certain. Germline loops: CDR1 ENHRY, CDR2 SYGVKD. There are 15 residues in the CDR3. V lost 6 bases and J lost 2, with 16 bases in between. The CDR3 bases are TGTGCCATCAGCCCCCTCGGGGAGCGGAACTATGGCTACACCTTC. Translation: CAISPLGERNYGYTF.

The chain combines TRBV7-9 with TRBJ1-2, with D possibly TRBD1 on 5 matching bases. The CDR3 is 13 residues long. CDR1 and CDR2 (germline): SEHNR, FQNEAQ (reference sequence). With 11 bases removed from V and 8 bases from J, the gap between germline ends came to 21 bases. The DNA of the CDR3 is TGTGCCCCATCTCTGGGGCCGGGAGAGGGCTACACCTTC. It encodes CAPSLGPGEGYTF. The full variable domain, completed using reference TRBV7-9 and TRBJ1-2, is DTGVSQNPRHKITKRGQNVTFRCDPISEHNRLYWYRQTLGQGPEFLTYFQNEAQLEKSRLLSDRFSAERPKGSFSTLEIQRTEQGDSAMYLCAPSLGPGEGYTFGSGTRLTVV.

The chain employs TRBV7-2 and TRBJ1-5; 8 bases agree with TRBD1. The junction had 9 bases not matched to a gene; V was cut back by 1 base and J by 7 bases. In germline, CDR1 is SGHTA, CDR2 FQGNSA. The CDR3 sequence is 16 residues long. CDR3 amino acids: CASSLVGRGLGQPQHF. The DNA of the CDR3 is TGTGCCAGCAGCTTAGTTGGCAGGGGGCTGGGGCAGCCCCAGCATTTT. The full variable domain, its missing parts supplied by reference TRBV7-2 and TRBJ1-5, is GAGVSQSPSNKVTEKGKDVELRCDPISGHTALYWYRQSLGQGLEFLIYFQGNSAPDKSGLPSDRFSAERTGGSVSTLTIQRTQQEDSAVYLCASSLVGRGLGQPQHFGDGTRLSIL.